This T cell receptor beta chain was captured in a study of monozygotic twins with inflammatory bowel disease. TCRdb reanalyzed the 5' RACE reads and collapses them to one entry per CDR3 protein, without DNA. The specimen's table records more than 300,000 distinct CDR3 sequences. About this clonotype itself: Antigen: not known.

Whole-study findings and limits: Repertoire likeness was no different across concordant and discordant twins, perhaps owing to restricted power. Findings did not support one strong IBD-associated signal or clonotype.

This CDR3 comprises 14 residues. The germline V gene encodes CDR1 MDHEN and CDR2 SYDVKM. Total RNA from whole blood was isolated with no T cell sorting. The rearrangement uses TRBV28 and TRBJ2-1; TCRdb reports TRBD1, a call that lacks DNA to check it against. Sequenced sample: blood. The source is a human donor with ulcerative colitis or Crohn's disease, or a healthy co-twin of an affected twin (not recorded which). The chain's CDR3 is CASSWAGAGAEQFF. Complete variable domain (other parts from reference TRBV28 and TRBJ2-1): DVKVTQSSRYLVKRTGEKVFLECVQDMDHENMFWYRQDPGLGLRLIYFSYDVKMKEKGDIPEGYSVSREKKERFSLILESASTNQTSMYLCASSWAGAGAEQFFGPGTRLTVL.